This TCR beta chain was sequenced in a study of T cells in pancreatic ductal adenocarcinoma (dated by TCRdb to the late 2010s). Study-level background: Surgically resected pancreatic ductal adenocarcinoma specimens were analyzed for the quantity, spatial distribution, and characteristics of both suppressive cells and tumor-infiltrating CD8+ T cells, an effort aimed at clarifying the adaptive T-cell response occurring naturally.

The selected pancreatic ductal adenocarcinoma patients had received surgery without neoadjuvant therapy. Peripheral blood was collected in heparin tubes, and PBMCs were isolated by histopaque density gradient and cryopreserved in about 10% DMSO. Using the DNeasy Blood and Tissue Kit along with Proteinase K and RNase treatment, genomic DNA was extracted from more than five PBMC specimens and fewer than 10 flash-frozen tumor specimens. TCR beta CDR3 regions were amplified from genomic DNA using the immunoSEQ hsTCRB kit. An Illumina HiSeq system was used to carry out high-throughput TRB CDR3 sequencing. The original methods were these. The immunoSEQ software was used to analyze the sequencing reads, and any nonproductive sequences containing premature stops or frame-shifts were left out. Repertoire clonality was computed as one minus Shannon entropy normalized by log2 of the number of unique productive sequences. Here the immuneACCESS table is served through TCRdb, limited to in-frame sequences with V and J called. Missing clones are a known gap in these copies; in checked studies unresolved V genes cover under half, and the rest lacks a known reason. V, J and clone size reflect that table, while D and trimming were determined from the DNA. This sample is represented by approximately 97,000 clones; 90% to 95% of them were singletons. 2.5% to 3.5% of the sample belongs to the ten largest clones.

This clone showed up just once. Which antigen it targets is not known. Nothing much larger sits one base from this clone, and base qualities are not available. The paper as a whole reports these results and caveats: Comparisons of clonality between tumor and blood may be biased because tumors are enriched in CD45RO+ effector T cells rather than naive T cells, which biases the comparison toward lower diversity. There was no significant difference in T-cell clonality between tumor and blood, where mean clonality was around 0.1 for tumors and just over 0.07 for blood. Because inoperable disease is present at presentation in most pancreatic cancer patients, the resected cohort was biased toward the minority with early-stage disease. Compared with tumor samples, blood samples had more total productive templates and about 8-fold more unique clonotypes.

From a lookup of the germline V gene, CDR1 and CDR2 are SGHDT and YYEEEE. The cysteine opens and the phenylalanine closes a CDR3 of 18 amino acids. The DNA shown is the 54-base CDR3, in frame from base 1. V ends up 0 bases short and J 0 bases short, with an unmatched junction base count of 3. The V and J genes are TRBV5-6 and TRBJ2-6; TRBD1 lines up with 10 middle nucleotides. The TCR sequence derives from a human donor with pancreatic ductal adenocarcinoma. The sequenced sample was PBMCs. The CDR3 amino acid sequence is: CASSLGGTGVSGANVLTF. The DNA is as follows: TGTGCCAGCAGCTTGGGCGGGACAGGGGTCTCTGGGGCCAACGTCCTGACTTTC. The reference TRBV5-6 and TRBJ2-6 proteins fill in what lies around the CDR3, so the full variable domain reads DAGVTQSPTHLIKTRGQQVTLRCSPKSGHDTVSWYQQALGQGPQFIFQYYEEEERQRGNFPDRFSGHQFPNYSSELNVNALLLGDSALYLCASSLGGTGVSGANVLTFGAGSRLTVL.